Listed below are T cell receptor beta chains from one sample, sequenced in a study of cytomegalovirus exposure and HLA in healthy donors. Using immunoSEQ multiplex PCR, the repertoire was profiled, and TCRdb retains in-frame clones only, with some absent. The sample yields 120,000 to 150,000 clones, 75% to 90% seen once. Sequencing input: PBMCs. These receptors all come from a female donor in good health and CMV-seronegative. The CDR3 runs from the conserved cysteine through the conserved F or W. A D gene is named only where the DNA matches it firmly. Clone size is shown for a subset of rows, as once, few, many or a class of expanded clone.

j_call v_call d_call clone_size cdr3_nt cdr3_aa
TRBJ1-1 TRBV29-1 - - TGCAGCGTTTGGGGAGGGGGTGCTTTCTTT CSVWGGGAFF
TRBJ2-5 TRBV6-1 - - TGTGCCAGCAGCGCCGCCGGACAGAAGAAAGAGACCCAGTACTTC CASSAAGQKKETQYF
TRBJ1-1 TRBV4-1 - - TGCGCCAGCAGCCAAATACAGGCTCCCACTGAAGCTTTCTTT CASSQIQAPTEAFF
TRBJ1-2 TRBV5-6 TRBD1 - TGTGCCAGCAGCTTGCTAACCGGGACAGGGTATGGCTACACCTTC CASSLLTGTGYGYTF
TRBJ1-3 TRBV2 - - TGTGCCAGCAGTGGGCCAAGCTCTGGAAACACCATATATTTT CASSGPSSGNTIYF
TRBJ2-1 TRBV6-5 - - TGTGCCAGCAGTTACGGGCCTTATGAGCAGTTCTTC CASSYGPYEQFF
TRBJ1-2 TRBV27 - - TGTGCCAGCAGTCCCCACACCAGGGTGGGCTATGGCTACACCTTC CASSPHTRVGYGYTF
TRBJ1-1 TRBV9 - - TGTGCCAGCAGCTCCGGGAACACTGAAGCTTTCTTT CASSSGNTEAFF
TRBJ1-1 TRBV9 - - TGTGCCAGCAGCATGGGGCAGGTGAACACTGAAGCTTTCTTT CASSMGQVNTEAFF
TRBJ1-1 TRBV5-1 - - TGCGCCAGCAGCTTGGTTGCAGGGCCGAACACTGAAGCTTTCTTT CASSLVAGPNTEAFF
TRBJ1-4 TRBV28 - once TGTGCCAGCAGTTTAGCGGGCGATGAAAAACTGTTTTTT CASSLAGDEKLFF
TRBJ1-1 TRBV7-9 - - TGTGCCAGCAGCTTACCCGGGATCACTGAAGCTTTCTTT CASSLPGITEAFF
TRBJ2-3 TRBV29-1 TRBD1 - TGCAGCGCCACAGGGGGCTCGAGCACAGATACGCAGTATTTT CSATGGSSTDTQYF
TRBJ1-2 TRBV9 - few TGTGCCAGCAGCGCCGGACAAGGGGACTATGGCTACCCCTTC CASSAGQGDYGYPF
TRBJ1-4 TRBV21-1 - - TGTGCCAGCAGCAAGTCGGACAGGGGAGGGGGTGAAAAACTGTTTTTT CASSKSDRGGGEKLFF
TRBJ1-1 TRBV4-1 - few TGCGCCAGCAGCCAAGAAACACTTGGAGTTCCTGAAGCTTTCTTT CASSQETLGVPEAFF
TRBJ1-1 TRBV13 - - TGTGCCAGCAGCTCAGGGGCCCTCGTAAACACTGAAGCTTTCTTT CASSSGALVNTEAFF
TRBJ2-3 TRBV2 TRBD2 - TGTGCCAGCAGTGCGGGAGGTGGAGGAGATACGCAGTATTTT CASSAGGGGDTQYF
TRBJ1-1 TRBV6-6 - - TGTGCCAGCAGTTACGACCAGGGACAGAACACTGAAGCTTTCTTT CASSYDQGQNTEAFF
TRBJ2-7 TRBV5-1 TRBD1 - TGCGCCAGCAGCTTGGAGGGGACAGGGTTGCCTCTCTCCTACGAGCAGTACTTC CASSLEGTGLPLSYEQYF
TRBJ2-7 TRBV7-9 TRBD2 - TGTGCCAGCAGCTTAAATCCTAGCGGGAGTCTCGACGAGCAGTACTTC CASSLNPSGSLDEQYF
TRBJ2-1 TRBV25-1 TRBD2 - TGTGCCAGCAGAGGGACTAGCGGGAGTATCTACAATGAGCAGTTCTTC CASRGTSGSIYNEQFF
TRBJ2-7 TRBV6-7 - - TGTGCCAGCAGACCGGGACTTCCCCCCTACGAGCAGTACTTC CASRPGLPPYEQYF
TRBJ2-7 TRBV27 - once TGTGCCAGCAGTTTATCTGGGAAGGGGTACGAGCAGTACTTC CASSLSGKGYEQYF
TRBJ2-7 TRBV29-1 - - TGCAGCGCTTGTAGGGAGGTCTACGAGCAGTACTTC CSACREVYEQYF
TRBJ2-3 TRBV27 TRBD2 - TGTGCCAGCAGTTTATCGGGCGGGAGGGCTGCAGATACGCAGTATTTT CASSLSGGRAADTQYF
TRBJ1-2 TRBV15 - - TGTGCCACCAGCAGAGATTCAGGGGAGGGCTATGGCTACACCTTC CATSRDSGEGYGYTF
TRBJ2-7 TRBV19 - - TGTGCCAGTAGTATCCAGGGATACGAGCAGTACTTC CASSIQGYEQYF
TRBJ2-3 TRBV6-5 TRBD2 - TGTGCCCGGACGGGGGGGCATTCAACAGATACGCAGTATTTT CARTGGHSTDTQYF
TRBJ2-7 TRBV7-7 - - TGTGCTAGCAGCCTCGACAGCCTGGAGCAGTACTTC CASSLDSLEQYF
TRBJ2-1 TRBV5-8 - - TGTGCCAGCAGCTGGGGGCAGCCTCCCCTTGTCGATGAGCAGTTCTTC CASSWGQPPLVDEQFF
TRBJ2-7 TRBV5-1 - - TGCGCCAGCAGCTTGGTCACAGCCAAACACGAGCAGTACTTC CASSLVTAKHEQYF
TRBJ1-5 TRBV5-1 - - TGCGCCAGCAGGGGGGGTGTCGGCAATCAGCCCCAGCATTTT CASRGGVGNQPQHF
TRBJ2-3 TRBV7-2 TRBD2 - TGTGCCAGCAGCTTCGGACTAGGGGATACGCAGTATTTT CASSFGLGDTQYF
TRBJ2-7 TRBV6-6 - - TGTGCCAGCAGTTATGGGGAGGGACACTGGAACTACGAGCAGTACTTC CASSYGEGHWNYEQYF
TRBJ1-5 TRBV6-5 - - TGTGCCACCATGGACAGCAATAGCAATCAGCCCCAGCATTTT CATMDSNSNQPQHF
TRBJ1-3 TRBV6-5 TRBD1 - TGTGCCAGCAGTCCTTCACAGGGGGCGAGAAACACCATATATTTT CASSPSQGARNTIYF
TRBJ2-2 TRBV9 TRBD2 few TGTGCCAGCAGCCCCGGGACTAGCGGGAGGAAGGGGGACACCGGGGAGCTGTTTTTT CASSPGTSGRKGDTGELFF
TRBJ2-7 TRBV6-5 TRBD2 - TGTGCCAGCAGTTACTGGATAGCGGGGGACTACGAGCAGTACTTC CASSYWIAGDYEQYF
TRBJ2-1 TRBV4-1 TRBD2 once TGCGCCAGCAGTCACCCAGACGGACTAGCCGCGTACAATGAGCAGTTCTTC CASSHPDGLAAYNEQFF
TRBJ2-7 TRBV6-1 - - TGTGCCAGCAGTGAAGTATCGGGAGGGGGCCCCTACGAGCAGTACTTC CASSEVSGGGPYEQYF
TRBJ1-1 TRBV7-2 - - TGTGCCAGCAGTCGTAGTATGAACACTGAAGCTTTCTTT CASSRSMNTEAFF
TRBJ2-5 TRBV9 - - TGTGCCAGCAGCGAGACGGGGTTGAAGGAGACCCAGTACTTC CASSETGLKETQYF
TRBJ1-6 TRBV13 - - TGTGCCAGCAGCTTAGGGGGCAGCCCCAATTCACCCCTCCACTTT CASSLGGSPNSPLHF
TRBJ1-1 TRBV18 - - TGTGCCAGCTCACTAGACAGCAACACTGAAGCTTTCTTT CASSLDSNTEAFF
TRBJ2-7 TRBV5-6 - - TGTGCCAGCAGCGAAAAAGGACATACCTACGAGCAGTACTTC CASSEKGHTYEQYF
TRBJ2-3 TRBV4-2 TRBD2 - TGTGCCAGCAGCCAATTGGGCGGGAGGACAGATACGCAGTATTTT CASSQLGGRTDTQYF
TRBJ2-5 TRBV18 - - TGTGCCAGCTCAAGAGGAGCTGAGGAGACCCAGTACTTC CASSRGAEETQYF
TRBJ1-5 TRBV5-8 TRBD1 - TGTGCCAGCAGCCTTACTGGGACAGGGGGCGGTCAGCCCCAGCATTTT CASSLTGTGGGQPQHF
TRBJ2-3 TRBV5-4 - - TGTGCCAGCAGCCTAGGACACAACACAGATACGCAGTATTTT CASSLGHNTDTQYF
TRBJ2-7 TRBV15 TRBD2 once TGTGCCACCAGCAGAGACTGGCTAGCGGGAGGCGAGCAGTACTTC CATSRDWLAGGEQYF
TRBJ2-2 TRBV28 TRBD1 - TGTGCCAGCAGTCCTACCGGGACAGCGAACACCGGGGAGCTGTTTTTT CASSPTGTANTGELFF
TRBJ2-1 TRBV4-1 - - TGCGCCAGCAGCCAGGTTATAGCGGTCTACAATGAGCAGTTCTTC CASSQVIAVYNEQFF
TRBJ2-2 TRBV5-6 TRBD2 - TGTGCCAGCACGGCGGGAGCCAACACCGGGGAGCTGTTTTTT CASTAGANTGELFF
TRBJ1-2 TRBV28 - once TGTGCCAGCAGTTTGGACGCCAGGGGCGACTATGGCTACACCTTC CASSLDARGDYGYTF
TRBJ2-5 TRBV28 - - TGTGCCAGCAGTTTAATTCCCAGCCAAGAGACCCAGTACTTC CASSLIPSQETQYF
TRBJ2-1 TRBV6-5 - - TGTGCCAGCAGTTATAACCGGGACTTACGTGAGTTAGAGCAGTTCTTC CASSYNRDLRELEQFF
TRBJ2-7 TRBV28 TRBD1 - TGTGCCAGCCAATCCCCGGGACAGCGGTACGAGCAGTACTTC CASQSPGQRYEQYF
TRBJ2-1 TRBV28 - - TGTGCCAGCAGATATTCAGCGCGTGAGCAGTTCTTC CASRYSAREQFF
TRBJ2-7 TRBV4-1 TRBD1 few TGCGCCAGCAGCCAAGAGAGGACAGGGGGCATCTACGAGCAGTACTTC CASSQERTGGIYEQYF